These 13 T cell receptor beta chains originate from one sample sequenced in a study of Ad26.COV2.S vaccination and SARS-CoV-2 variants. Treatment indicated: about 20 received Ad26.COV2.S at low or high dose, single or two shots; 5 received placebo; per-sample allocation not given. Sample collection was performed on day 63 after the first vaccine or placebo injection. Profiled with immunoSEQ multiplex PCR; TCRdb holds only in-frame clones, not every one. The sample lists some 410,000 clones; around 92% were seen once. This specimen consisted of peripheral blood, obtained in a trial of Ad26.COV2.S vaccine versus placebo. These receptors all stem from a person aged 18-60 years who received the Ad26.COV2.S COVID-19 vaccine or a placebo.

The V call is TRBV19, the J call TRBJ1-1, with 7 bases lining up with TRBD1. The J segment lost 8 bases and the V segment lost 0 bases, leaving 9 bases of the junction unmatched. This CDR3 is built from 15 residues. Germline V lookup: CDR1 LNHDA, CDR2 SQIVND (reference sequence). CDR3: CASSIEPGQIGEAFF. The CDR3 DNA is TGTGCCAGTAGTATAGAACCGGGACAGATAGGAGAAGCTTTCTTT.

The V call is TRBV4-3, the J call TRBJ1-1, with D perhaps TRBD1 (5 bases). Germline values: CDR1 LGHNA, CDR2 YSLEER. This CDR3 comprises 14 residues. V lost 3 bases and J lost 7, with 15 bases in between. CDR3 nucleotides: TGCGCCAGCAGCCAGGGGGAGGGGACCGTTGAAGCTTTCTTT. Its translation: CASSQGEGTVEAFF.

V and J are TRBV19 and TRBJ1-2, with D possibly being TRBD1 (5 bases). Germline CDR1 reads LNHDA; CDR2 reads SQIVND (reference sequence). Trimming shortened V by 4 bases and J by 6 bases, and 18 bases separated the two germline ends. The CDR3 covers 15 residues. CDR3 DNA sequence: TGTGCCAGTAGTAGAGGGACGGCGGGAATGGATGGCTACACCTTC. Residues: CASSRGTAGMDGYTF.

In the case of this clone: Other DNA sequences in this sample translate to the same CDR3. The V gene is TRBV5-1, the J gene TRBJ1-1, with D unresolved. The CDR3 is 13 amino acids. Trimming shortened V by 4 bases and J by 1 base, and 8 bases separated the two germline ends. The V gene's germline CDR1 is SGHRS and CDR2 YFSETQ. CDR3 in amino acids: CASSLEPNTEAFF. As DNA, the CDR3 is TGCGCCAGCAGCCTAGAACCGAACACTGAAGCTTTCTTT.

The V and J genes are TRBV2 and TRBJ1-4, with 7 nucleotides matching TRBD1. The germline V gene has CDR1 SNHLY and CDR2 FYNNEI. V shed 5 bases and J 7 bases; nucleotides not matched to a gene: 4. This CDR3 has 13 amino acids. CDR3 sequence: CASSKGAGEKLFF. CDR3 in DNA: TGTGCCAGCAGTAAGGGGGCCGGTGAAAAACTGTTTTTT.

The rearrangement uses TRBV27 and TRBJ2-1; a possible D gene is TRBD1 (6 bases). Germline CDR1 and CDR2: MNHEY and SMNVEV (reference sequence). The CDR3 contains 13 residues. Trimming stripped 6 bases from V and 4 bases from J, with 10 bases between. In nucleotides, the CDR3 is TGTGCCAGCAGCTGGGGACAATACAATGAGCAGTTCTTC. Amino acid sequence: CASSWGQYNEQFF.

This rearrangement joins TRBV28 to TRBJ1-2; D is perhaps TRBD1 (5 bases). V was shortened by 6 bases and J by 0 bases, with 14 bases between the two germline ends. Germline loops: CDR1 MDHEN, CDR2 SYDVKM. This CDR3 has 15 residues. CDR3 sequence (DNA): TGTGCCAGCAGCCGACCACAGGAGGCTAACTATGGCTACACCTTC. Translated, it gives CASSRPQEANYGYTF.

This chain connects TRBV6-5 to TRBJ1-1, with TRBD1 as a possible D gene (5 bases). Germline values: CDR1 MNHEY, CDR2 SVGAGI. The CDR3 contains 13 residues. Deletions cut 10 bases from V and 1 base from J, with 13 bases between. The CDR3 protein is CATQRQGNTEAFF. The CDR3, as DNA: TGTGCCACCCAGCGGCAGGGGAACACTGAAGCTTTCTTT.

V and J are TRBV29-1 and TRBJ2-1, with D maybe TRBD2 (5 bases). Germline V gene sequence: CDR1 SQVTM, CDR2 ANQGSEA. The CDR3 spans 16 residues. The V and J ends lost 1 base and 0 bases respectively, with 13 bases between them. The CDR3 DNA reads TGCAGCGTTGAAGGGGGTAGCGCCGACTCCTACAATGAGCAGTTCTTC. It encodes CSVEGGSADSYNEQFF.

This sequence joins TRBV4-3 and TRBJ2-4; D not resolved. The germline CDR1 and CDR2 sequences are LGHNA and YSLEER. The CDR3 has 15 amino acids. Trimming pared 4 bases from V and 0 bases from J, leaving 10 bases between. The CDR3 coding sequence is TGCGCCAGCAGCCCTCGACCCCTAGCCAAAAACATTCAGTACTTC. This encodes CASSPRPLAKNIQYF.

The J gene is TRBJ1-2, the V gene TRBV6-6; unclear D gene. Germline CDR1 is MNHNY and CDR2 is SVGAGI (reference sequence). V lost 2 bases and J lost 5, with 9 bases in between. The CDR3 runs to 13 residues. The CDR3 coding sequence is TGTGCCAGCAGTTACGCCGGCGGATATGGCTACACCTTC. As protein: CASSYAGGYGYTF.

This chain links TRBV27 with TRBJ1-2, with D tentatively TRBD1 (5 bases). With 7 bases removed from V and 8 bases from J, the gap between germline ends came to 14 bases. The CDR3 sequence is 12 residues long. From germline, CDR1 is MNHEY and CDR2 SMNVEV (reference sequence). CDR3 sequence reads: CASKGWGIGYTF. In nucleotides, the CDR3 is TGTGCCAGCAAAGGGTGGGGGATCGGCTACACCTTC.

The chain is built from TRBV14 and TRBJ1-1; D is undetermined. V lost 0 bases, J lost 9 bases, and 8 bases lay in between. The CDR3 has 12 residues. From germline, CDR1 is SGHDN and CDR2 FVKESK. CDR3 bases: TGTGCCAGCAGCCAAGATTGGGCCCAAGCTTTCTTT. Amino acids: CASSQDWAQAFF.